This TCR beta chain originates from a study of cytomegalovirus exposure and HLA in healthy donors. This clone appeared once. Its antigen is unidentified. One end of the junction fails to match germline, which may point to a read error. Study conclusions and caveats: Later analysis demonstrated an association between a missense DCLRE1C variant and TCR beta V- and J-gene trimming. The authors enumerated roughly 180 TCR beta chains as linked to cytomegalovirus.

It was with 60 Vbeta and 13 Jbeta primers that the PCR ran. The protocol was immunoSEQ multiplex PCR, while the TCRdb copy is restricted to in-frame clones and leaves out a portion. The sample has about 170,000 clones, around 80% seen once. The sequenced sample was PBMCs. This TCR derives from a girl aged 5 to 17 in good health and CMV-seropositive.

The CDR3 nucleotides are TGTTCCAGCAGCTTAGCGCGGGGAGGGGGAAACCAAGAGACCCAGTACTTC. It specifies CSSSLARGGGNQETQYF. The J gene is TRBJ2-5, the V gene TRBV7-9; the D gene is possibly TRBD2 (7 bases). Germline V gene sequence: CDR1 SEHNR, CDR2 FQNEAQ (reference sequence). The CDR3 runs 17 residues.